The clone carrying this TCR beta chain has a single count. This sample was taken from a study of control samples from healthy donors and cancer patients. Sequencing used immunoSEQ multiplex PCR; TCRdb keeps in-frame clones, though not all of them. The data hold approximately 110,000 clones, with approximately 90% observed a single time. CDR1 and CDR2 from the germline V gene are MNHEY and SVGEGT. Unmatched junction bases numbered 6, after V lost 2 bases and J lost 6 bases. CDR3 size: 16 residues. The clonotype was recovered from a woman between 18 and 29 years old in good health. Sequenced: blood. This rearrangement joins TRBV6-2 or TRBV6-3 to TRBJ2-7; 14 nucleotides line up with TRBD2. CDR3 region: CASSYGTSGSWIEQYF. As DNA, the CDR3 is TGTGCCAGCAGTTACGGGACTAGCGGGAGTTGGATCGAGCAGTACTTC.